This T cell receptor (beta chain) came from a study of OX40 agonist ivuxolimab in advanced cancers. This clone was observed a few times. The CDR3 has 14 residues. V lost 4 bases, J lost 6 bases, and 9 bases stayed unmatched. Per the germline V gene, CDR1 is SGHNT and CDR2 is YYREEE (reference sequence). The method was immunoSEQ multiplex PCR; TCRdb's version includes in-frame clones alone and lacks a portion of them. This table has 59,000 or so clones, roughly 80% appearing once. The TCR was taken from an adult with an advanced solid tumor such as melanoma, head and neck, liver or kidney cancer. The specimen was CD4+ or CD8+ T cells sorted from blood, collected in a trial of the OX40 agonist ivuxolimab. This chain links TRBV5-4 with TRBJ2-7; 8 bases line up with TRBD1. The DNA of the CDR3 is TGTGCCAGCAGCCCCCGGACAGGGTTTCGCGAGCAGTACTTC. This sequence encodes CASSPRTGFREQYF.